Shown below are 11 T cell receptor beta chains from a single sample sequenced in a study of cytomegalovirus exposure and HLA in healthy donors. Clones were sequenced by immunoSEQ multiplex PCR, and TCRdb holds only the in-frame ones, with some missing. Of roughly 130,000 clones in the sample, 85% to 90% were seen once. What was sequenced was PBMCs. The receptor source for this set is a woman aged 25 to 45 in good health and CMV-seropositive.

This clone appeared once. This chain uses TRBV7-9 with TRBJ2-7, with TRBD2 as a possible D gene (5 bases). The CDR3 totals 18 residues. Germline lookup yields CDR1 SEHNR and CDR2 FQNEAQ (reference sequence). Trimming stripped 1 base from V and 2 bases from J, with 21 bases between. DNA of the CDR3: TGTGCCAGCAGCTTAGGCCGATCGGGGAGCGGTCCACCCTACGAGCAGTACTTC. Its translation: CASSLGRSGSGPPYEQYF.

V gene TRBV6-1 combines with J gene TRBJ2-4, with 15 bases lining up with TRBD2. V shed 2 bases and J 11 bases; nucleotides not matched to a gene: 19. From germline, CDR1 is MNHNS and CDR2 SASEGT. The CDR3 sequence is 20 residues long. The CDR3 DNA is TGTGCCAGCAGTGAACCCCCCGGGACTAGCGGGGGGCCCGGGATCTGGTTTCAGTACTTC. Its translation is CASSEPPGTSGGPGIWFQYF.

The genes are TRBV15 and TRBJ2-1, with 9 bases matching TRBD2. This CDR3 has 14 amino acids. Per germline, CDR1 LNHNV and CDR2 YYDKDF (reference sequence). The V and J ends lost 1 base and 13 bases, in that order; junction bases with no gene match: 8. The chain's CDR3 is CATSRVRGGLPQFF. The CDR3 nucleotides are TGTGCCACCAGCAGAGTGCGGGGGGGCCTTCCCCAGTTCTTC.

The chain couples TRBV6-1 to TRBJ2-1; 7 bases map to TRBD2. Germline CDR1 MNHNS, CDR2 SASEGT. The CDR3 has 15 amino acids. The V and J ends lost 8 bases and 8 bases, in that order; junction bases with no gene match: 15. The CDR3 spells CASVLTAGVGDEQFF. The CDR3 DNA reads TGTGCCAGCGTATTAACCGCGGGAGTAGGGGATGAGCAGTTCTTC.

V is TRBV5-6 and J is TRBJ2-7, with D maybe TRBD2 (5 bases). Looked up from germline, CDR1 is SGHDT and CDR2 is YYEEEE. The CDR3 has 16 amino acids. V was pared by 0 bases and J by 7 bases, with 20 bases between. In DNA, the CDR3 is TGTGCCAGCAGCTTGGGGGCGGCAGGAGGTTTATGGGAGCAGTACTTC. Amino acids: CASSLGAAGGLWEQYF.

The chain uses TRBV7-6 and TRBJ2-5; 9 bases match TRBD2. There are 16 residues in the CDR3. V shed 3 bases and J 4 bases; nucleotides not matched to a gene: 9. CDR1 is SGHVS, CDR2 FNYEAQ, per germline. The CDR3 DNA follows: TGTGCCAGCAGCTTCAGGTATAGCGGGAGCAGAGAGACCCAGTACTTC. Translating it yields CASSFRYSGSRETQYF. Full variable domain (remainder filled in from reference TRBV7-6 and TRBJ2-5): GAGVSQSPRYKVTKRGQDVALRCDPISGHVSLYWYRQALGQGPEFLTYFNYEAQQDKSGLPNDRFSAERPEGSISTLTIQRTEQRDSAMYRCASSFRYSGSRETQYFGPGTRLLVL.

The V call is TRBV7-8, the J call TRBJ2-1, with 9 bases identical to TRBD1. Per germline, CDR1 SGHVS and CDR2 FQNEAQ. The V gene end was trimmed by 5 bases and the J gene end by 5 bases; junction bases not matched to a gene: 7. CDR3 size: 15 residues. DNA for the CDR3: TGTGCCAGCAGCAGATCCGGGACAGGGAACAATGAGCAGTTCTTC. Translated: CASSRSGTGNNEQFF.

V gene TRBV7-8 combines with J gene TRBJ1-1, with D tentatively TRBD1 (5 bases). Germline V lookup: CDR1 SGHVS, CDR2 FQNEAQ. V was pared by 5 bases and J by 5 bases, with 15 bases between. This CDR3 is built from 14 residues. The CDR3 nucleotides are TGTGCCAGCAGCAGCGGGGGACGGAGGACTGAAGCTTTCTTT. This encodes CASSSGGRRTEAFF.

The V call is TRBV5-6, the J call TRBJ1-2; D not certain. CDR1 SGHDT and CDR2 YYEEEE come from the germline V gene. The CDR3 loop spans 13 amino acids. V lost 2 bases to trimming and J lost 7 bases, with 12 bases between them. CDR3 nucleotide sequence: TGTGCCAGCAGCTTTTCGTCCGGGTTTGGCTACACCTTC. It specifies CASSFSSGFGYTF.

CDR3: CASSRKTGGKDEAFF. For the CDR3, the DNA is TGTGCCAGCAGCAGGAAGACAGGGGGAAAGGATGAAGCTTTCTTT. The chain joins TRBV7-3 to TRBJ1-1; TRBD1 matches at 9 bases. In germline, CDR1 is SGHTA, CDR2 FQGTGA. There are 15 residues in the CDR3. Trimming removed 5 bases from V and 7 bases from J; junction bases left unmatched: 11.

The chain links TRBV5-1 to TRBJ2-7, with 12 bases identical to TRBD1. The CDR3 covers 17 residues. V lost 0 bases to trimming and J lost 3 bases; unmatched junction nucleotides: 7. Germline lookup yields CDR1 SGHRS and CDR2 YFSETQ. The CDR3 DNA sequence: TGCGCCAGCAGCTTGGAGGGACAGGGGGCGGGCATCTACGAGCAGTACTTC. The encoded protein is CASSLEGQGAGIYEQYF.